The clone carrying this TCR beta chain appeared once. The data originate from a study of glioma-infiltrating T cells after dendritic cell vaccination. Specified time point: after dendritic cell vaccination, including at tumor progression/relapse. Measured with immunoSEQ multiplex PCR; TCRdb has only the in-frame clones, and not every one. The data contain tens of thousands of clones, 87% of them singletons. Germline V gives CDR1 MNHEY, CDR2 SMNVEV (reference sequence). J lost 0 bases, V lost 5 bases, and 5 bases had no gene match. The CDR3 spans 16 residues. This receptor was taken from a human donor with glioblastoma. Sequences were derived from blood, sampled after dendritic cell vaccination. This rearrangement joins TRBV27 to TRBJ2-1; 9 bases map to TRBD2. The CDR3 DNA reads TGTGCCAGCAGTCCTCTAGCGGGGAGCTCCTACAATGAGCAGTTCTTC. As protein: CASSPLAGSSYNEQFF.